These 22 T cell receptor beta chains originate from one sample sequenced in a study of CD8 T cells in Susac syndrome. The authors reverse transcribed about 0.45 to 1 ug RNA with random hexamers. TCRdb itself ran the immunoSEQ multiplex PCR reads through MiXCR, one entry per CDR3 protein. This sample has under 200,000 distinct CDR3 sequences, with about 91% found just once. Sequenced input: CD4+ T cells from PBMCs. The receptors stem from a human donor with Susac syndrome.

The gene calls are TRBV10-3 and TRBJ2-2; 7 nucleotides line up with TRBD2. V was clipped by 7 bases and J by 3 bases; unmatched bases: 11. The CDR3 is 16 amino acids. Germline CDR1 ENHRY, CDR2 SYGVKD. The CDR3 region is CAIKKVQGGDTGELFF. The CDR3 bases are TGTGCCATCAAGAAGGTCCAGGGAGGGGACACCGGGGAGCTGTTTTTT.

The rearrangement links TRBV13 to TRBJ2-7; D not resolved. V lost 1 base to trimming and J lost 0 bases, with 7 bases between them. Germline V gene lookup returns CDR1 PRHDT and CDR2 FYEKMQ (reference sequence). This CDR3 has 14 residues. CDR3 nucleotide sequence: TGTGCCAGCAGCTTAGCGGTGGACTCCTACGAGCAGTACTTC. Its protein product is CASSLAVDSYEQYF.

The rearrangement links TRBV3-1 to TRBJ2-2; 8 nucleotides line up with TRBD1. With V trimmed by 4 bases and J by 4 bases, 5 bases remained unmatched. CDR3 size: 15 residues. Germline lookup yields CDR1 LGHDT and CDR2 YNNKEL (reference sequence). This CDR3 reads CASSRPDRGTGELFF. Here the CDR3 DNA reads TGTGCCAGCAGCCGTCCCGACAGGGGCACCGGGGAGCTGTTTTTT.

The genes are TRBV15 and TRBJ2-2; TRBD2 agrees at 7 bases. V lost 3 bases and J lost 5; bases outside the gene matches: 6. Germline CDR1 reads LNHNV; CDR2 reads YYDKDF (reference sequence). The CDR3 is made up of 15 amino acids. CDR3 amino acids: CATSRETSLTGELFF. The CDR3 DNA is TGTGCCACCAGCAGGGAGACTAGCCTAACCGGGGAGCTGTTTTTT. Together with reference TRBV15 and TRBJ2-2, the CDR3 gives the full variable domain: DAMVIQNPRYQVTQFGKPVTLSCSQTLNHNVMYWYQQKSSQAPKLLFHYYDKDFNNEADTPDNFQSRRPNTSFCFLDIRSPGLGDTAMYLCATSRETSLTGELFFGEGSRLTVL.

V usage is TRBV3-1 and J usage is TRBJ2-1; unclear D gene. Germline CDR1 LGHDT, CDR2 YNNKEL (reference sequence). Deletions cut 4 bases from V and 0 bases from J, with 7 bases between. This CDR3 contains 14 residues. This chain's CDR3 is CASSLIYSYNEQFF. The DNA of the CDR3 is TGTGCCAGCAGCCTTATATACTCCTACAATGAGCAGTTCTTC.

This chain connects TRBV30 to TRBJ1-2; D not certain. Germline V CDR1 and CDR2: GTSNPN, SVGIG (reference sequence). V was cut by 0 bases and J by 4 bases, with 9 bases left in between. The CDR3 length is 13 residues. CDR3 nucleotide sequence: TGTGCCTGGAGTGTTGGCAGTAGCTATGGCTACACCTTC. It codes for CAWSVGSSYGYTF.

J is TRBJ1-4 and V is TRBV6-5, with unresolved D. Germline-derived CDR1 and CDR2 are MNHEY and SVGAGI. The V end lost 0 bases, the J end lost 8 bases, and 16 bases lay between the germline ends. This CDR3 contains 16 residues. The CDR3 DNA reads TGTGCCAGCAGTTACTCGGGAATAACCGGAATAGAAAAACTGTTTTTT. Protein product: CASSYSGITGIEKLFF.

The J gene is TRBJ2-1, the V gene TRBV5-1, with 8 bases fitting TRBD1. This CDR3 spans 14 amino acids. Per germline, CDR1 SGHRS and CDR2 YFSETQ. Trimming removed 1 base from V and 5 bases from J; junction bases left unmatched: 2. The CDR3 is CASSLRTGNNEQFF. The CDR3 nucleotides are TGCGCCAGCAGCTTGCGGACAGGGAACAATGAGCAGTTCTTC.

The V gene is TRBV7-8, the J gene TRBJ2-7; 11 bases are a match to TRBD1. Germline V CDR1 and CDR2: SGHVS, FQNEAQ. V lost 5 bases, J lost 7 bases, and 10 bases stayed unmatched. The CDR3 spans 15 residues. This chain's CDR3 is CASSPGTGGSGEQYF. CDR3 nucleotide sequence: TGTGCCAGCAGCCCCGGGACAGGGGGATCGGGGGAGCAGTACTTC.

The chain combines TRBV9 with TRBJ1-3; D not certain. CDR1 is SGDLS, CDR2 YYNGEE, per germline. CDR3 size: 16 residues. The V and J ends lost 3 bases and 4 bases respectively, with 17 bases between them. In DNA form, the CDR3 reads TGTGCCAGCAGCGATAGTATGGACCGACTAGGAAACACCATATATTTT. It codes for CASSDSMDRLGNTIYF.

The chain uses TRBV11-2 and TRBJ2-5; D is ambiguous. The CDR3 extends over 14 amino acids. Trimming stripped 3 bases from V and 0 bases from J, with 8 bases between. The V gene's germline CDR1 is SGHAT and CDR2 FQNNGV. CDR3 sequence reads: CASSFSSDQETQYF. CDR3 sequence (DNA): TGTGCCAGCAGCTTCAGTTCAGACCAAGAGACCCAGTACTTC.

V gene TRBV12-3 or TRBV12-4 combines with J gene TRBJ1-4; D ambiguous. This CDR3 region has 11 residues. V gave up 6 bases and J gave up 5 bases, with 4 bases separating them. The CDR3 protein is CASSRNEKLFF. CDR3 coding DNA: TGTGCCAGCAGCCGCAATGAAAAACTGTTTTTT.

V and J are TRBV9 and TRBJ1-3, with 7 bases matching TRBD1. The CDR3 consists of 15 residues. CDR1 is SGDLS, CDR2 YYNGEE, per germline. J gave up 0 bases and V 9 bases, and 9 bases lay outside the gene matches. Here the CDR3 reads CANGGGLSSGNTIYF. DNA of the CDR3: TGTGCCAATGGAGGGGGCCTCAGCTCTGGAAACACCATATATTTT.

To note about this clonotype: A read error may account for a junction end that differs from germline. The chain combines TRBV7-7 with TRBJ2-5, with TRBD2 matching 11 bases. The CDR3 sequence is 17 residues long. CDR1 is SSHAT, CDR2 FNYEAQ, per germline (reference sequence). CDR3 in DNA: TGTGCTAGCAGCTTAGAGGCTAGCGGGGGGTCACAAGAGACCCAGTACTTC. As protein: CASSLEASGGSQETQYF.

The V and J genes are TRBV5-4 and TRBJ1-2; 11 bases map to TRBD1. The J segment lost 4 bases and the V segment lost 3 bases, leaving 2 bases of the junction unmatched. Per germline, CDR1 SGHNT and CDR2 YYREEE (reference sequence). The CDR3 extends over 14 amino acids. CDR3 DNA sequence: TGTGCCAGCAGCTGGGGGACAGGGGGCTATGGCTACACCTTC. Its protein is CASSWGTGGYGYTF.

The count of this clonotype is one. The chain joins TRBV7-9 to TRBJ2-7; D possibly uses TRBD1 or TRBD2 (5 bases each). V lost 5 bases, J lost 5 bases, and 19 bases lay in between. The CDR3 contains 15 residues. Germline CDR1 SEHNR, CDR2 FQNEAQ (reference sequence). This CDR3 is CASSTGTVEKDEQYF. CDR3 DNA sequence: TGTGCCAGCAGCACGGGGACGGTGGAAAAGGACGAGCAGTACTTC.

V is TRBV5-1 and J is TRBJ2-1, with 7 bases matching TRBD1. The germline V gene has CDR1 SGHRS and CDR2 YFSETQ. Trimming removed 4 bases from V and 7 bases from J; junction bases left unmatched: 5. CDR3 length equals 13 residues. CDR3 sequence (DNA): TGCGCCAGCAGCGCGGACAGGACAAATGAGCAGTTCTTC. Amino acids: CASSADRTNEQFF.

The rearrangement uses TRBV7-2 and TRBJ1-4; 7 bases map to TRBD1. The germline gives CDR1 SGHTA, CDR2 FQGNSA. Unmatched junction bases numbered 4, after V lost 0 bases and J lost 3 bases. The length of the CDR3 is 16 residues. The CDR3 loop is CASSLARTGANEKLFF. For the CDR3, the DNA is TGTGCCAGCAGCTTAGCTCGGACAGGAGCTAATGAAAAACTGTTTTTT.

The DNA for the CDR3 is TGCGCCAGCAGCCCTCGGGGCGACAGGGGAGAGACCCAGTACTTC. Translated, it gives CASSPRGDRGETQYF. The gene calls are TRBV4-1 and TRBJ2-5; 8 nucleotides line up with TRBD1. From germline, CDR1 is MGHRA and CDR2 YSYEKL. Germline trimming cut 4 bases from V and 4 bases from J; bases unmatched to any gene: 8. The CDR3 has 15 amino acids.

V usage is TRBV30 and J usage is TRBJ1-2; TRBD1 matches 10 bases. The length of the CDR3 is 13 residues. Per germline, CDR1 GTSNPN and CDR2 SVGIG (reference sequence). Unmatched junction bases numbered 6, after V lost 4 bases and J lost 7 bases. The CDR3 nucleotides are TGTGCCTGGACCACGACAGGGGGCGGTGGCTACACCTTC. Residues: CAWTTTGGGGYTF.

This chain connects TRBV30 to TRBJ2-5; TRBD1 matches at 8 bases. Per the germline V gene, CDR1 is GTSNPN and CDR2 is SVGIG (reference sequence). The CDR3 loop spans 13 amino acids. J lost 5 bases, V lost 5 bases, and 7 bases had no gene match. CDR3 DNA sequence: TGTGCCTGGGGCCTACAGGGGGAGGAGACCCAGTACTTC. Translating it yields CAWGLQGEETQYF.

This clonotype turned up a few times. The chain joins TRBV11-3 to TRBJ2-7, with D possibly matching TRBD2 (6 bases). The CDR3 is 16 amino acids. The germline CDR1 and CDR2 sequences are SGHNT and YENEEA. The ends were cut back, 4 bases at V and 0 bases at J, with 16 bases in the middle. The DNA for the CDR3 is TGTGCCAGCAGCTCCAGGGACCGGGACTGCTCCTACGAGCAGTACTTC. This encodes CASSSRDRDCSYEQYF. The entire variable domain, with the rest obtained from reference TRBV11-3 and TRBJ2-7, is as follows: EAGVVQSPRYKIIEKKQPVAFWCNPISGHNTLYWYLQNLGQGPELLIRYENEEAVDDSQLPKDRFSAERLKGVDSTLKIQPAELGDSAVYLCASSSRDRDCSYEQYFGPGTRLTVT.